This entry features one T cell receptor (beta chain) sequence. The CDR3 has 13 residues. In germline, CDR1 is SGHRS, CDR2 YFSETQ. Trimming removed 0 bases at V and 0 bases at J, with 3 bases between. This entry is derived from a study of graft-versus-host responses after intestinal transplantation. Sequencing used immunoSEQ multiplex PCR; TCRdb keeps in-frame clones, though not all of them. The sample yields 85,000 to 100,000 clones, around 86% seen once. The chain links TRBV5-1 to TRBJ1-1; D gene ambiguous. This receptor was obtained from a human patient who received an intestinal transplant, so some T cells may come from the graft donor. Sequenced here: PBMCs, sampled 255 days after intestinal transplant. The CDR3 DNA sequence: TGCGCCAGCAGCTTGGACGTGAACACTGAAGCTTTCTTT. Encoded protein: CASSLDVNTEAFF.